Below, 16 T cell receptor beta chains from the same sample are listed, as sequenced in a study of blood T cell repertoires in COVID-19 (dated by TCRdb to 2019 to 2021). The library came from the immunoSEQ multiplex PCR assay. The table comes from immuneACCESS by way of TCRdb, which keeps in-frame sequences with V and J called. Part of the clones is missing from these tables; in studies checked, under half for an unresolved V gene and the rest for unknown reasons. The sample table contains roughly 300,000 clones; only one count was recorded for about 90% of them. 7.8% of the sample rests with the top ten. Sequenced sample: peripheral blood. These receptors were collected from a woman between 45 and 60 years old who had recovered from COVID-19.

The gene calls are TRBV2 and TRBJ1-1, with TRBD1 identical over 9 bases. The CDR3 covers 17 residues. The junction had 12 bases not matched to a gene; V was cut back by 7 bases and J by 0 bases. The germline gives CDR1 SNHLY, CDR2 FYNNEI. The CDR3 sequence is CASTLGTGRVMNTEAFF. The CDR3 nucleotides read TGTGCCAGCACCCTCGGGACAGGGAGAGTCATGAACACTGAAGCTTTCTTT.

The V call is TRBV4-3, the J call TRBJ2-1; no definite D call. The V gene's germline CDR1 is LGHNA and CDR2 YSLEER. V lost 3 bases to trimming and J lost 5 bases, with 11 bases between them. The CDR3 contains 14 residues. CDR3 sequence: CASSQRPRNNEQFF. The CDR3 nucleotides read TGCGCCAGCAGCCAGCGACCGAGGAACAATGAGCAGTTCTTC.

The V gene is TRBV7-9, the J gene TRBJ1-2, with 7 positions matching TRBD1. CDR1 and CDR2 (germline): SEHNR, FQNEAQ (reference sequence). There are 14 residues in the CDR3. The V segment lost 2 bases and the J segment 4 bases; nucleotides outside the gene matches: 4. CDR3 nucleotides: TGTGCCAGCAGCTTAACGGGACAGTCCTATGGCTACACCTTC. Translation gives CASSLTGQSYGYTF.

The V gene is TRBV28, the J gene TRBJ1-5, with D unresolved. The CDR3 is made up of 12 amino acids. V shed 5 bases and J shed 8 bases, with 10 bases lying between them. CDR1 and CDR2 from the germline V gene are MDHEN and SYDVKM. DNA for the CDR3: TGTGCCAGCAGTCCCGTTTTTGAGCCCCAGCATTTT. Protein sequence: CASSPVFEPQHF.

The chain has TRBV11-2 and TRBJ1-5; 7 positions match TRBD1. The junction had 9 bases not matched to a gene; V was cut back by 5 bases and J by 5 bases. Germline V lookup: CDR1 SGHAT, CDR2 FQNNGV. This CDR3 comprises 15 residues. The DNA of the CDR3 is TGTGCCAGCAGCCCAGGGGGACAGATTGATCAGCCCCAGCATTTT. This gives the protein CASSPGGQIDQPQHF.

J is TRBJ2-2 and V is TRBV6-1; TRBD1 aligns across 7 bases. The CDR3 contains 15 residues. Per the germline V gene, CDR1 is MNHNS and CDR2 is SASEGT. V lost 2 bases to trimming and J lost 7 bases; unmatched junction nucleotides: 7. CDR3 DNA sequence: TGTGCCAGCAGTGAAAGGGCCAGGGGGTACGGGGAGCTGTTTTTT. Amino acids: CASSERARGYGELFF.

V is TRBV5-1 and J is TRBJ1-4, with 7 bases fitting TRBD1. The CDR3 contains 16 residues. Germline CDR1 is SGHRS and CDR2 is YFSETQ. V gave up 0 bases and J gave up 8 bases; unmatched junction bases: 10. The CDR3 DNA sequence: TGCGCCAGCAGCTTGGGTTCCGGGACAGTGGGGGAAAAACTGTTTTTT. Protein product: CASSLGSGTVGEKLFF. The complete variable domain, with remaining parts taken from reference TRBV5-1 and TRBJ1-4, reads KAGVTQTPRYLIKTRGQQVTLSCSPISGHRSVSWYQQTPGQGLQFLFEYFSETQRNKGNFPGRFSGRQFSNSRSEMNVSTLELGDSALYLCASSLGSGTVGEKLFFGSGTQLSVL.

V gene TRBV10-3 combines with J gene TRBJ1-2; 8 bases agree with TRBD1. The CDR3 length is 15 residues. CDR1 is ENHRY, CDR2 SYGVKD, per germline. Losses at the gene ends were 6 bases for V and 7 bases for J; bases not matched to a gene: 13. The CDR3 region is CAISQGQAGRPGYTF. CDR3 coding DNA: TGTGCCATCAGCCAGGGACAGGCGGGCCGCCCTGGCTACACCTTC.

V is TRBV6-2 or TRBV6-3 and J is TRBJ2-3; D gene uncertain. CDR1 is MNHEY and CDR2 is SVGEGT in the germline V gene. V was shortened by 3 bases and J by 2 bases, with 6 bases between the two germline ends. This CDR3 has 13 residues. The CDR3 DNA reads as TGTGCCAGCAGTTATGGGCCCACAGATACGCAGTATTTT. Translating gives CASSYGPTDTQYF.

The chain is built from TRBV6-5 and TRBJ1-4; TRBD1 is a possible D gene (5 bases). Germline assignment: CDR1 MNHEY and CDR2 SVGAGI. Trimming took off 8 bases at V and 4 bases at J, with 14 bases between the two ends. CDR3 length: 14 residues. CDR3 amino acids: CASRARVYNEKLFF. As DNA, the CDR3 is TGTGCCAGCCGGGCCAGGGTCTATAATGAAAAACTGTTTTTT.

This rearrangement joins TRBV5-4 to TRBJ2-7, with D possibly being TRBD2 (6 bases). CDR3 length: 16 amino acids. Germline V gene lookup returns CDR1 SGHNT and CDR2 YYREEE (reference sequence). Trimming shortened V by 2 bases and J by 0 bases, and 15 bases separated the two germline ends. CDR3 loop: CASSFLGGIGSYEQYF. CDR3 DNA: TGTGCCAGCAGCTTTTTGGGCGGGATTGGCTCCTACGAGCAGTACTTC. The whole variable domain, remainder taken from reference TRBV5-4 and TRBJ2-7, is ETGVTQSPTHLIKTRGQQVTLRCSSQSGHNTVSWYQQALGQGPQFIFQYYREEENGRGNFPPRFSGLQFPNYSSELNVNALELDDSALYLCASSFLGGIGSYEQYFGPGTRLTVT.

CDR3 amino acids: CASSIKRAGDYGYTF. Written as DNA, the CDR3 is TGTGCCAGTAGTATTAAGAGGGCTGGAGACTATGGCTACACCTTC. The J gene is TRBJ1-2, the V gene TRBV19; D is ambiguous. This CDR3 is 15 amino acids long. V gave up 3 bases and J gave up 3 bases, with 14 bases separating them. Per the germline V gene, CDR1 is LNHDA and CDR2 is SQIVND (reference sequence). The whole variable domain, remainder taken from reference TRBV19 and TRBJ1-2, is DGGITQSPKYLFRKEGQNVTLSCEQNLNHDAMYWYRQDPGQGLRLIYYSQIVNDFQKGDIAEGYSVSREKKESFPLTVTSAQKNPTAFYLCASSIKRAGDYGYTFGSGTRLTVV.

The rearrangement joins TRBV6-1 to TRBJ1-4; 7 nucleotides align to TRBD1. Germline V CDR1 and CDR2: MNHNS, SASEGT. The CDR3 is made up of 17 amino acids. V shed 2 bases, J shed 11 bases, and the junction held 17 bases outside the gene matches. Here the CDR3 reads CASSEHRGPRRPEKLFF. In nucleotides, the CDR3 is TGTGCCAGCAGTGAACATAGGGGGCCTCGGAGGCCGGAGAAACTGTTTTTT.

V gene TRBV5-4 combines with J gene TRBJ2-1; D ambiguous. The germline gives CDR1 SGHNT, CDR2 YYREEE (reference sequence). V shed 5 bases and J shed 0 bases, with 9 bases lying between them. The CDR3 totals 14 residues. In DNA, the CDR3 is TGTGCCAGCAGTCCGCCCAGCTCCTACAATGAGCAGTTCTTC. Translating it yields CASSPPSSYNEQFF.

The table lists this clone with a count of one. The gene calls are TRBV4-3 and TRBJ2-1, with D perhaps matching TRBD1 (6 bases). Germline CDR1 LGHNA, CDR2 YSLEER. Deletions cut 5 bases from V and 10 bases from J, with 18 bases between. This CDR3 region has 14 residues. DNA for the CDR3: TGCGCCAGCAGCGAACACAGGGCTTTGGGGGAGCAGTTCTTC. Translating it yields CASSEHRALGEQFF.

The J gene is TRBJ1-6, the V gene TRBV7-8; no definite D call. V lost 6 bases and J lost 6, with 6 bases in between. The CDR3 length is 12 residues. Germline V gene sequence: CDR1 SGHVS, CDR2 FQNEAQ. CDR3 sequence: CASRLLNSPLHF. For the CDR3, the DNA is TGTGCCAGCAGACTACTTAATTCACCCCTCCACTTT.